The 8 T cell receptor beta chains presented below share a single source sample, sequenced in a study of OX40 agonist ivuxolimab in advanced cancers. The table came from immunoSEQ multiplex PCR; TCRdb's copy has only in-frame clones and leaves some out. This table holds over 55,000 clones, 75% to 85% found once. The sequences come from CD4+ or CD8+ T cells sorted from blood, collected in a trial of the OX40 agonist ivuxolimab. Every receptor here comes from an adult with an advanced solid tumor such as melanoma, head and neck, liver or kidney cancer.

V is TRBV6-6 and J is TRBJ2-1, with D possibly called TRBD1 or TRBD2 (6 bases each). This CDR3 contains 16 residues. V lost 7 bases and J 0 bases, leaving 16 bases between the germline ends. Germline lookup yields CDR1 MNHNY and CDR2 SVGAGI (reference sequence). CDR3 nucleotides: TGTGCCAGCACCACAACGAGGGGGGTCTCCTACAATGAGCAGTTCTTC. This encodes CASTTTRGVSYNEQFF.

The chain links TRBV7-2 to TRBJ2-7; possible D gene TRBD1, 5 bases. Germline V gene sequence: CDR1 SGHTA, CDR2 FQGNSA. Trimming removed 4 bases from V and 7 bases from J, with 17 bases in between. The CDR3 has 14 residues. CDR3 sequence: CASSSQGLSKEQYF. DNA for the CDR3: TGTGCCAGCAGCTCGCAGGGCTTAAGTAAGGAGCAGTACTTC.

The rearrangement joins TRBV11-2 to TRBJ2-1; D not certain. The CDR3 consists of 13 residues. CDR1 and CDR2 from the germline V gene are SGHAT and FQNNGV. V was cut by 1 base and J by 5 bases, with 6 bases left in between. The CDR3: CASSLGLNNEQFF. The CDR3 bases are TGTGCCAGCAGCTTAGGGCTTAACAATGAGCAGTTCTTC.

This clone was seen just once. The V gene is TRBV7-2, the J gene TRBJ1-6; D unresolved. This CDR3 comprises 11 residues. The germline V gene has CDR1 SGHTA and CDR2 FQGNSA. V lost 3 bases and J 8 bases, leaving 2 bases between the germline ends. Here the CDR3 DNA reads TGTGCCAGCAGCTTGGATTCACCCCTCCACTTT. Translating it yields CASSLDSPLHF.

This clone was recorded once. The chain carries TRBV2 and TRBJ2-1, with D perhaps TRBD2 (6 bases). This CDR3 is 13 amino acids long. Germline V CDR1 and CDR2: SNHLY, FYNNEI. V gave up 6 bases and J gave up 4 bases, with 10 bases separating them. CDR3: CASSPTSYNEQFF. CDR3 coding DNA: TGTGCCAGCAGCCCGACTAGTTACAATGAGCAGTTCTTC.

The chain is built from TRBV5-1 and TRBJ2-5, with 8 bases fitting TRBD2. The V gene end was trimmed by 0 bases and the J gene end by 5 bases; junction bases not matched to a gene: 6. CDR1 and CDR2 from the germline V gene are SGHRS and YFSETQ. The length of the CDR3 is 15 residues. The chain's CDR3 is CASSLAYGGAETQYF. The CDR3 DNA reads TGCGCCAGCAGCTTGGCCTACGGGGGGGCGGAGACCCAGTACTTC.

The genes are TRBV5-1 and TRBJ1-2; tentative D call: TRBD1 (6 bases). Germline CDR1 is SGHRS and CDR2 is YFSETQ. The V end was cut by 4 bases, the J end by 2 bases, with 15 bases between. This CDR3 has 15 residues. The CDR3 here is CASSRAGGQNYGYTF. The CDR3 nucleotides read TGCGCCAGCAGCAGGGCTGGGGGCCAAAACTATGGCTACACCTTC.

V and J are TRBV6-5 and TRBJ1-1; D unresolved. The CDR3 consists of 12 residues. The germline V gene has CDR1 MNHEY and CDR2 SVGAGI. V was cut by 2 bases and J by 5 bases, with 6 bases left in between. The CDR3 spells CASSYATTEAFF. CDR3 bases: TGTGCCAGCAGTTACGCAACAACTGAAGCTTTCTTT.